A selection of T cell receptor beta chains follows, all from one sample in a study of blood T cells in healthy people across ages. Using its own MiXCR run on the 5' RACE reads, TCRdb lists one record per CDR3 protein. The table has roughly 800,000 distinct CDR3 sequences, around 36% seen once. Material for sequencing was blood. The receptors originated from a man aged 18 to 35 in good health. CDR3s include the opening cysteine and the closing phenylalanine or tryptophan. Fields, in order: clone size, V gene, J gene, D gene, CDR3 DNA, CDR3 protein. The D gene is left open where the match is weak. Clone size is shown for a subset of rows, as once, few, many or a class of expanded clone.

clone size: many; V gene: TRBV9; J gene: TRBJ2-3; D gene: TRBD2; CDR3 DNA: TGTGCCAGCAGCGTAGCCCACGAAGCGGGGGGATCAGATACGCAGTATTTT; CDR3 protein: CASSVAHEAGGSDTQYF
clone size: many; V gene: TRBV5-1; J gene: TRBJ2-3; D gene: TRBD2; CDR3 DNA: TGCGCCAGCAGCCCTAGCGGGGGGACAGGCACAGATACGCAGTATTTT; CDR3 protein: CASSPSGGTGTDTQYF
clone size: few; V gene: TRBV4-1; J gene: TRBJ2-3; D gene: -; CDR3 DNA: TGCGCCAGCAGCAAAAGGGGGGCGGATACGCAGTATTTT; CDR3 protein: CASSKRGADTQYF
clone size: -; V gene: TRBV27; J gene: TRBJ2-3; D gene: TRBD2; CDR3 DNA: TGTGCCAGCAGACGAGCGGGGAAGACAGATACGCAGTATTTT; CDR3 protein: CASRRAGKTDTQYF
clone size: -; V gene: TRBV6-6; J gene: TRBJ2-5; D gene: TRBD1; CDR3 DNA: TGTGCCAGCAGTTACTCACAGGGGAAAACCCAGCAAGAGACCCAGTACTTC; CDR3 protein: CASSYSQGKTQQETQYF
clone size: few; V gene: TRBV2; J gene: TRBJ2-2; D gene: -; CDR3 DNA: TGTGCCAGCACCCAAGAGGGATCGAACACCGGGGAGCTGTTTTTT; CDR3 protein: CASTQEGSNTGELFF
clone size: -; V gene: TRBV6-5; J gene: TRBJ2-6; D gene: -; CDR3 DNA: TGTGCCAGCAGTTACGCGGGACAGCGCTCTGGGGCCAACGTCCTGACTTTC; CDR3 protein: CASSYAGQRSGANVLTF
clone size: -; V gene: TRBV5-1; J gene: TRBJ1-3; D gene: -; CDR3 DNA: TGCGCCAGCAGCTTACAGGATCTCGGAAACACCATATATTTT; CDR3 protein: CASSLQDLGNTIYF
clone size: many; V gene: TRBV9; J gene: TRBJ2-3; D gene: TRBD2; CDR3 DNA: TGTGCCAGCAGCGTAGATGGCGGGGGGCGAGATACGCAGTATTTT; CDR3 protein: CASSVDGGGRDTQYF
clone size: -; V gene: TRBV15; J gene: TRBJ1-2; D gene: -; CDR3 DNA: TGTGCCACCAGCAGAGACCGGACCAATAACTATGGCTACACCTTC; CDR3 protein: CATSRDRTNNYGYTF
clone size: -; V gene: TRBV27; J gene: TRBJ1-2; D gene: -; CDR3 DNA: TGTGCCAGCAGCCCCGGATTTGCCTATGGCTACACCTTC; CDR3 protein: CASSPGFAYGYTF
clone size: few; V gene: TRBV11-2; J gene: TRBJ2-4; D gene: -; CDR3 DNA: TGTGCCAGCAGCTTTGGGGGGTTAAAGGACATTCAGTACTTC; CDR3 protein: CASSFGGLKDIQYF
clone size: few; V gene: TRBV15; J gene: TRBJ1-6; D gene: -; CDR3 DNA: TGTGCCACCAGCAGAGGCCAGGGTATCTCTTGGAATTCACCCCTCCACTTT; CDR3 protein: CATSRGQGISWNSPLHF
clone size: -; V gene: TRBV28; J gene: TRBJ2-4; D gene: -; CDR3 DNA: TGTGCCAGCAGCCCTTCCCGGGACCCAAACATTCAGTACTTC; CDR3 protein: CASSPSRDPNIQYF
clone size: -; V gene: TRBV6-1; J gene: TRBJ1-3; D gene: -; CDR3 DNA: TGTGCCAGCAACCGTACGGGACACCTCTTCTTCTCTGGAAACACCATATATTTT; CDR3 protein: CASNRTGHLFFSGNTIYF
clone size: few; V gene: TRBV7-2; J gene: TRBJ2-7; D gene: TRBD2; CDR3 DNA: TGTGCCAGCAGCCCCCAGACTAGCGGGCATTGCGAGCAGTACTTC; CDR3 protein: CASSPQTSGHCEQYF
clone size: -; V gene: TRBV7-2; J gene: TRBJ2-7; D gene: -; CDR3 DNA: TGTGCCAACAGCCCCGGTGGAGGCCCAAGGTCCTACGAGCAGTACTTC; CDR3 protein: CANSPGGGPRSYEQYF
clone size: -; V gene: TRBV7-9; J gene: TRBJ2-1; D gene: TRBD1; CDR3 DNA: TGTCCCAGCAGCCCAACAGGGGGTGAGCAGTTCTTC; CDR3 protein: CPSSPTGGEQFF
clone size: -; V gene: TRBV12-5; J gene: TRBJ2-7; D gene: TRBD1; CDR3 DNA: TGTGCTAGTGCCTCCCGGGACAGGGGGCGCAATGAGCAGTACTTC; CDR3 protein: CASASRDRGRNEQYF
clone size: many; V gene: TRBV29-1; J gene: TRBJ2-5; D gene: -; CDR3 DNA: TGCAGCGCGAGATCCCGAGAGACCCAGTACTTC; CDR3 protein: CSARSRETQYF
clone size: few; V gene: TRBV12-3/TRBV12-4; J gene: TRBJ1-5; D gene: -; CDR3 DNA: TGTGCCAGCAGTTTAGTGGAGGATCAGCCCCAGCATTTT; CDR3 protein: CASSLVEDQPQHF
clone size: few; V gene: TRBV7-3; J gene: TRBJ2-3; D gene: TRBD2; CDR3 DNA: TGTGCCAGCAGCGACCCGTTCATGGGAGCGGGAATAGATACGCAGTATTTT; CDR3 protein: CASSDPFMGAGIDTQYF
clone size: few; V gene: TRBV5-1; J gene: TRBJ1-4; D gene: -; CDR3 DNA: TGCGCCAGCAGCTCGTCGGGGGGGGCTAATGAAAAACTGTTTTTT; CDR3 protein: CASSSSGGANEKLFF
clone size: -; V gene: TRBV3-1; J gene: TRBJ1-1; D gene: -; CDR3 DNA: TGTGCCAGCAGCCAAGAAAGTACGGGGAACACTGAAGCTTTCTTT; CDR3 protein: CASSQESTGNTEAFF
clone size: -; V gene: TRBV20-1; J gene: TRBJ2-1; D gene: -; CDR3 DNA: TGCAGTGCTAGTGGCCTATCCTACAATGAGCAGTTCTTC; CDR3 protein: CSASGLSYNEQFF
clone size: -; V gene: TRBV4-3; J gene: TRBJ1-2; D gene: -; CDR3 DNA: TGCGCCAGCAGCCAAGAGATCTCGGGACCATCTTCTACTCACTATGGCTACACCTTC; CDR3 protein: CASSQEISGPSSTHYGYTF
clone size: few; V gene: TRBV28; J gene: TRBJ1-1; D gene: -; CDR3 DNA: TGTGCCAGCAGTTCCCCGGCAAGGATGAACACTGAAGCTTTCTTT; CDR3 protein: CASSSPARMNTEAFF
clone size: once; V gene: TRBV20-1; J gene: TRBJ2-7; D gene: -; CDR3 DNA: TGCAGTGCTAGAATCGGGACTGGATCCTACGAGCAGTACTTC; CDR3 protein: CSARIGTGSYEQYF
clone size: -; V gene: TRBV6-2/TRBV6-3; J gene: TRBJ2-7; D gene: TRBD2; CDR3 DNA: TGTGCCAGCAGTTTCGGGGGTAGCGGGGCCTCCACCTACGAGCAGTACTTC; CDR3 protein: CASSFGGSGASTYEQYF
clone size: -; V gene: TRBV12-3/TRBV12-4; J gene: TRBJ2-3; D gene: -; CDR3 DNA: TGTGCCGGCAGTTTCGGAGGGGGCGCAGATACGCAGTATTTT; CDR3 protein: CAGSFGGGADTQYF
clone size: few; V gene: TRBV20-1; J gene: TRBJ1-4; D gene: -; CDR3 DNA: TGCAGTGCTAGAGACCACAGGGCTGCAACTAATGAAAAACTGTTTTTT; CDR3 protein: CSARDHRAATNEKLFF
clone size: few; V gene: TRBV5-1; J gene: TRBJ1-4; D gene: -; CDR3 DNA: TGCGCCAGCAGCTTGGCCGAAACAGGCCTTAATGAAAAACTGTTTTTT; CDR3 protein: CASSLAETGLNEKLFF
clone size: -; V gene: TRBV7-2; J gene: TRBJ2-3; D gene: -; CDR3 DNA: TGTGCCAGCAGCTTAGGGTTGGGTAGTTCGGGAGATACGCAGTATTTT; CDR3 protein: CASSLGLGSSGDTQYF
clone size: few; V gene: TRBV7-9; J gene: TRBJ2-3; D gene: -; CDR3 DNA: TGTGCCAGCAGCTTAAGGTGGGGCCCAGATACGCAGTATTTT; CDR3 protein: CASSLRWGPDTQYF
clone size: -; V gene: TRBV12-3/TRBV12-4; J gene: TRBJ1-3; D gene: -; CDR3 DNA: TGTGCCAGCGGCTTAACCTCTGGAAACACCATATATTTT; CDR3 protein: CASGLTSGNTIYF
clone size: few; V gene: TRBV5-1; J gene: TRBJ1-2; D gene: -; CDR3 DNA: TGCGCCAGCAGCTTGGCCACGGGTCCGTATGGCTACACCTTC; CDR3 protein: CASSLATGPYGYTF